This T cell receptor beta chain was identified during a study of shared clonotypes between healthy human individuals. With regard to this clone: The antigen is unknown.

It was into CD45RA+ naive and CD45RA-negative memory subsets that the CD4+ cells were split. Replicate PCRs from sorted subsets contained roughly 200 ng DNA, which is 31,000 or so T cell genomes. Method: immunoSEQ multiplex PCR; TCRdb's copy keeps in-frame clones and lacks some. The sample consists of about 2.4 million clones, more than 80% of them appearing once. Germline V gene sequence: CDR1 KGHSH, CDR2 LQKENI. The CDR3 runs to 13 residues. Trimming cost V 5 bases and J 6 bases; bases outside gene matches: 1. Study-level points and caveats: Relative to memory subsets, naive subsets generally showed larger estimated richness. Read depth was anticipated to influence clonotype sharing among donors.

Input material: naive CD4+ T cells sorted from blood. Subset of the sample: CD45RA+ positively selected. The TCR originated in a man younger than 35 in good health. The chain is built from TRBV18 and TRBJ2-1, with TRBD1 matching over 10 bases. CDR3 protein: CASSGQGGNEQFF. The CDR3 region has the DNA TGTGCCAGCTCAGGACAGGGGGGCAATGAGCAGTTCTTC.